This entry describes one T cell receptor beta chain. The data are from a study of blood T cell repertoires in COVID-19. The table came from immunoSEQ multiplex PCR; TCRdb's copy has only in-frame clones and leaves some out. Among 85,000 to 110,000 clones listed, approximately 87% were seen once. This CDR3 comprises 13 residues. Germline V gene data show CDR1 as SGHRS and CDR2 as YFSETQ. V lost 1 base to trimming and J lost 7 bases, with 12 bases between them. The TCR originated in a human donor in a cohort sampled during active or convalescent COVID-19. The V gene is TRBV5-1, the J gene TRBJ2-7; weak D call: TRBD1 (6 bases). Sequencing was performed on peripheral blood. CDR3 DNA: TGCGCCAGCAGCTTGAGCGGACAGCGGGAGCAGTACTTC. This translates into CASSLSGQREQYF.